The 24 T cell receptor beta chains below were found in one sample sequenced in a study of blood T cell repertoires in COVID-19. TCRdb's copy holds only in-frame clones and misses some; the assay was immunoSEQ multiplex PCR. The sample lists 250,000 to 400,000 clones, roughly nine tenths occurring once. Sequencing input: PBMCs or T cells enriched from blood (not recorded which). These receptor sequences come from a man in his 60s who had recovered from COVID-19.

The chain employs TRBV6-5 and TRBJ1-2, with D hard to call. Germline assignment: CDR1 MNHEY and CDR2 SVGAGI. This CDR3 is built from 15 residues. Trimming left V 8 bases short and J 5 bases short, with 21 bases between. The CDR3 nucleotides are TGTGCCAGCTATGGTCAGGCCGTCTATGGGTATGGCTACACCTTC. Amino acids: CASYGQAVYGYGYTF.

CDR3 bases: TGTGCCAGCAGCACGAGACAGGGGTACGAGCAGTACTTC. It encodes CASSTRQGYEQYF. V is TRBV4-2 and J is TRBJ2-7; TRBD1 agrees at 8 bases. Unmatched junction bases numbered 4, after V lost 5 bases and J lost 4 bases. CDR1 and CDR2 (germline): LGHNA, YNFKEQ. The CDR3 is 13 amino acids.

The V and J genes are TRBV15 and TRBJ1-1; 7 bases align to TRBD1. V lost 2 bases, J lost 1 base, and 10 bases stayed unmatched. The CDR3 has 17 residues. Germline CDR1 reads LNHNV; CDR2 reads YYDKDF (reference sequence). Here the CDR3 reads CATSRFSQGRRNTEAFF. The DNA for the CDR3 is TGTGCCACCAGCAGATTCTCACAGGGGCGAAGGAACACTGAAGCTTTCTTT. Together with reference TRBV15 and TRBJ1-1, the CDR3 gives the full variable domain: DAMVIQNPRYQVTQFGKPVTLSCSQTLNHNVMYWYQQKSSQAPKLLFHYYDKDFNNEADTPDNFQSRRPNTSFCFLDIRSPGLGDTAMYLCATSRFSQGRRNTEAFFGQGTRLTVV.

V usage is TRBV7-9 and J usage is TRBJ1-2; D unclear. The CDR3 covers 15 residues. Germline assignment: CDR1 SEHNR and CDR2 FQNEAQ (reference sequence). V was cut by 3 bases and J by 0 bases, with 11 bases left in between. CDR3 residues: CASSFGLSANYGYTF. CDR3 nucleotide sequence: TGTGCCAGCAGCTTTGGCCTCTCCGCTAACTATGGCTACACCTTC.

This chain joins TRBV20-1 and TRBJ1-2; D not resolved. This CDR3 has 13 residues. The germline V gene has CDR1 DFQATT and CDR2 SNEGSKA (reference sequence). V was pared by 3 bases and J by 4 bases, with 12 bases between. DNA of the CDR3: TGCAGTGCTAGTGACGGACGGGGCTATGGCTACACCTTC. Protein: CSASDGRGYGYTF.

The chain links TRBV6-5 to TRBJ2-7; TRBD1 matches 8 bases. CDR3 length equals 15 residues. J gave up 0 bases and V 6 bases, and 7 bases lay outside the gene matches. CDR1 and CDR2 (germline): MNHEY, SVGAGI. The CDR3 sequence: CASRHRDRTSYEQYF. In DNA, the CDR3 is TGTGCCAGCAGACACCGGGACAGGACCTCCTACGAGCAGTACTTC.

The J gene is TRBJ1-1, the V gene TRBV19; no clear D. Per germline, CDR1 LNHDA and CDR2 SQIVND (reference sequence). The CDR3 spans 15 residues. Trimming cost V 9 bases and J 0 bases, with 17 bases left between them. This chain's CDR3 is CASKFRGSMNTEAFF. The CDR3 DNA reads TGTGCCAGCAAATTCCGGGGATCAATGAACACTGAAGCTTTCTTT.

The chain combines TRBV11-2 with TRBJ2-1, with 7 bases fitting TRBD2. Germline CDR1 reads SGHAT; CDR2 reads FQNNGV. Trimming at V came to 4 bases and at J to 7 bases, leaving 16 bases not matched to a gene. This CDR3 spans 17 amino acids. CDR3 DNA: TGTGCCAGCAGCTCTATCCCCCCCGGCGGGAGCGCTAATGAGCAGTTCTTC. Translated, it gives CASSSIPPGGSANEQFF.

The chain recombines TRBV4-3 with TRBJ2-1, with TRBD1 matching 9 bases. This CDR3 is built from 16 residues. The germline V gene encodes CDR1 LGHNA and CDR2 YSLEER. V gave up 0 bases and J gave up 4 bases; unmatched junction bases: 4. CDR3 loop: CASSQDTGGSYNEQFF. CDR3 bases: TGCGCCAGCAGCCAAGATACAGGGGGCTCGTACAATGAGCAGTTCTTC.

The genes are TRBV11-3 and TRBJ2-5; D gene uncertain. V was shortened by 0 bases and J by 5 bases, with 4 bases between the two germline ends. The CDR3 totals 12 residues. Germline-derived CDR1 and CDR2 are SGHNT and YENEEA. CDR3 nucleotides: TGTGCCAGCAGCTTAGACGAGGAGACCCAGTACTTC. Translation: CASSLDEETQYF.

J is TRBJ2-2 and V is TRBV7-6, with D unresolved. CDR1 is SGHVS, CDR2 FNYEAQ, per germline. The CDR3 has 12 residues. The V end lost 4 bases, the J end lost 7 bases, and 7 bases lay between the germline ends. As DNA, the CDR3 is TGTGCCAGCAGCTCAGCCTACGGGGAGCTGTTTTTT. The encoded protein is CASSSAYGELFF.

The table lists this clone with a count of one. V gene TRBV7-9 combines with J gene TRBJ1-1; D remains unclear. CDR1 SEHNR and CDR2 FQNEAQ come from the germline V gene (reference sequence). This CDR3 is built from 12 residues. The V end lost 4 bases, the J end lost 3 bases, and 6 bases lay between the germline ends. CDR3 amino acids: CASSSVHTEAFF. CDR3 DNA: TGTGCCAGCAGCTCCGTCCACACTGAAGCTTTCTTT.

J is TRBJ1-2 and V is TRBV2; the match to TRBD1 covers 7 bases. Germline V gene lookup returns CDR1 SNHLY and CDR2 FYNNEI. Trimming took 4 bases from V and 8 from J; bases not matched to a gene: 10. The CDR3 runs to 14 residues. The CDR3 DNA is TGTGCCAGCAGTGTTCGAAGACAGGGCGACGGCTACACCTTC. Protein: CASSVRRQGDGYTF.

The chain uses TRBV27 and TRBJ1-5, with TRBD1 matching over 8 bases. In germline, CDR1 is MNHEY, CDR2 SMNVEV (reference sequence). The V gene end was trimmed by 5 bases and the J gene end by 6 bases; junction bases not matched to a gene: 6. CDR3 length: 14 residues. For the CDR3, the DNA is TGTGCCAGCAGTGACAGCGGGACAGGTCAGCCCCAGCATTTT. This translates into CASSDSGTGQPQHF.

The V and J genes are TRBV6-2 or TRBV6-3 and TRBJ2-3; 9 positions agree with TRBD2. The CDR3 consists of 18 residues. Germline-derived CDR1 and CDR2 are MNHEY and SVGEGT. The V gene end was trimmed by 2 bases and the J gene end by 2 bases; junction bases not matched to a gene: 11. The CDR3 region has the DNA TGTGCCAGCAGTTACCAAGGGGGAGCGGGGGGCCCCACAGATACGCAGTATTTT. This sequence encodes CASSYQGGAGGPTDTQYF.

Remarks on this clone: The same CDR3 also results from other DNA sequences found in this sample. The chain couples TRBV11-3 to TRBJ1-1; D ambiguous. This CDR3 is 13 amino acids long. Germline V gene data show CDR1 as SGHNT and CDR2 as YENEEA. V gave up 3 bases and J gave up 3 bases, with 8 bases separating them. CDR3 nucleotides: TGTGCCAGCAGCTTGTCGGTTTACACTGAAGCTTTCTTT. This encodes CASSLSVYTEAFF.

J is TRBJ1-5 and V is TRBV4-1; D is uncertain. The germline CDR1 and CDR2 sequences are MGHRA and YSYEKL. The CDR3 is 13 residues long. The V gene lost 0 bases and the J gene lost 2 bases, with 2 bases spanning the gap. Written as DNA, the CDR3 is TGCGCCAGCAGCCAAGACGGCAATCAGCCCCAGCATTTT. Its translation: CASSQDGNQPQHF.

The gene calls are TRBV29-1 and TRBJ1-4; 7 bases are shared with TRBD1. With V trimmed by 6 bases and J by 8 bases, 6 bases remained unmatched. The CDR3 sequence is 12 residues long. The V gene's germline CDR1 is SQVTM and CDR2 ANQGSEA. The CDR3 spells CSVTGDGEKLFF. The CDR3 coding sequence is TGCAGCGTCACAGGGGACGGGGAAAAACTGTTTTTT.

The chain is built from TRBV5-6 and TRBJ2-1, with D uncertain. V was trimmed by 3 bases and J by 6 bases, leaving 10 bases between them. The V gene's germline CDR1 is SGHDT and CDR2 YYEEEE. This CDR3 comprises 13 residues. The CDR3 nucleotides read TGTGCCAGCAGCTCAGGAACCCTCAATGAGCAGTTCTTC. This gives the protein CASSSGTLNEQFF. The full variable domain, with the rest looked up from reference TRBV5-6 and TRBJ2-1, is DAGVTQSPTHLIKTRGQQVTLRCSPKSGHDTVSWYQQALGQGPQFIFQYYEEEERQRGNFPDRFSGHQFPNYSSELNVNALLLGDSALYLCASSSGTLNEQFFGPGTRLTVL.

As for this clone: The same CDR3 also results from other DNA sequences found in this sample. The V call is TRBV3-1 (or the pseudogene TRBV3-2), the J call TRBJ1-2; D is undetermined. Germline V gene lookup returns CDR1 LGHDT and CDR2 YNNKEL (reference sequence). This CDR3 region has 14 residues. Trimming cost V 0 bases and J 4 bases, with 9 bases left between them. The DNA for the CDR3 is TGTGCCAGCAGCCAAGATCCGGGTTTCTATGGCTACACCTTC. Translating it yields CASSQDPGFYGYTF.

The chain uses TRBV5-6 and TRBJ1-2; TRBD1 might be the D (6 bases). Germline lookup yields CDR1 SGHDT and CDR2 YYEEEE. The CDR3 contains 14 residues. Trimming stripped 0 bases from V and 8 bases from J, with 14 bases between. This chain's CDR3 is CASSLEGQGHGYTF. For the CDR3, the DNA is TGTGCCAGCAGCTTGGAGGGGCAGGGACACGGCTACACCTTC.

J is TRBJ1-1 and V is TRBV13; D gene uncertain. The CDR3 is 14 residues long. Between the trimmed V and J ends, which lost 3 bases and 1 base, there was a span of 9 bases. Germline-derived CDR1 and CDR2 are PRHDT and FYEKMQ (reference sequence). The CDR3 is CASSFPTGNTEAFF. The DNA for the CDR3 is TGTGCCAGCAGCTTCCCCACGGGGAACACTGAAGCTTTCTTT.

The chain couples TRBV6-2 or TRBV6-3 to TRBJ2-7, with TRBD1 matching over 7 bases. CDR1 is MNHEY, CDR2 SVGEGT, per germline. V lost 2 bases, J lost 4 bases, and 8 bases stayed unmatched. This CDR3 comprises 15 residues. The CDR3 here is CASSYARTGKYEQYF. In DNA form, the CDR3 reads TGTGCCAGCAGTTACGCCAGGACAGGAAAATACGAGCAGTACTTC.

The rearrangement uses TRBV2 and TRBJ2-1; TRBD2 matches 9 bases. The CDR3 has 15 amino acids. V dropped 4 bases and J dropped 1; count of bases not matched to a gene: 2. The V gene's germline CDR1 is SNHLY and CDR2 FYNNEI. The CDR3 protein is CASSVLAGSYNEQFF. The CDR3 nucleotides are TGTGCCAGCAGTGTTCTAGCGGGGTCCTACAATGAGCAGTTCTTC.